Presented here are 10 T cell receptor beta chains from one specimen sequenced in a study of blood T cells in healthy people across ages. It was with a sample-barcoded 5' primer and a J-beta primer mix that a second PCR of about 7 to 12 cycles was run. MiXCR, run by TCRdb on the 5' RACE reads, gives a single entry per CDR3 protein. Among hundreds of thousands of distinct CDR3 sequences listed, around half were seen once. The sequenced sample was blood. All receptors derive from a woman aged 55-69 years in good health.

The chain combines TRBV6-1 with TRBJ2-5; 10 nucleotides line up with TRBD1. TRBJ2-7 explains the end of the DNA better; the J call may be wrong. The CDR3 runs to 15 residues. The germline gives CDR1 MNHNS, CDR2 SASEGT. CDR3 loop: CASSEAGTGDYEQYF. The CDR3 DNA reads TGTGCCAGCAGTGAAGCCGGGACAGGGGACTACGAGCAGTACTTC.

The chain joins TRBV7-2 to TRBJ1-2; no definite D call. The germline gives CDR1 SGHTA, CDR2 FQGNSA. V lost 5 bases and J lost 8, with 12 bases in between. This CDR3 has 12 amino acids. The CDR3 here is CASSPVNTGYTF. CDR3 DNA: TGTGCCAGCAGCCCGGTAAACACGGGCTACACCTTC. Together with reference TRBV7-2 and TRBJ1-2, the CDR3 gives the full variable domain: GAGVSQSPSNKVTEKGKDVELRCDPISGHTALYWYRQSLGQGLEFLIYFQGNSAPDKSGLPSDRFSAERTGGSVSTLTIQRTQQEDSAVYLCASSPVNTGYTFGSGTRLTVV.

This chain joins TRBV15 and TRBJ1-5; TRBD1 agrees at 8 bases. Germline loops: CDR1 LNHNV, CDR2 YYDKDF (reference sequence). With 0 bases clipped from V and 10 bases from J, the junction kept 14 bases outside the gene matches. The CDR3 contains 17 residues. The CDR3 spells CATSREGTGTGSSPQHF. The CDR3 nucleotides are TGTGCCACCAGCAGAGAGGGGACCGGGACAGGTTCCTCTCCCCAGCATTTT.

This clonotype has just a few counts. The chain joins TRBV27 to TRBJ2-6; D gene unclear. The length of the CDR3 is 15 residues. Per the germline V gene, CDR1 is MNHEY and CDR2 is SMNVEV (reference sequence). V lost 1 base to trimming and J lost 0 bases, with 4 bases between them. The CDR3 nucleotides are TGTGCCAGCAGTTTATTCACCTCTGGGGCCAACGTCCTGACTTTC. As protein: CASSLFTSGANVLTF.

The V call is TRBV11-3, the J call TRBJ2-5; TRBD2 matches at 11 bases. The CDR3 loop spans 17 amino acids. J lost 11 bases, V lost 3 bases, and 17 bases had no gene match. CDR1 and CDR2 (germline): SGHNT, YENEEA. CDR3 sequence: CASSFTSGSMSYNEQYF. The DNA for the CDR3 is TGTGCCAGCAGCTTTACTAGCGGGAGTATGTCCTACAATGAGCAGTACTTC. Drawing the rest from reference TRBV11-3 and TRBJ2-5, the complete variable domain is EAGVVQSPRYKIIEKKQPVAFWCNPISGHNTLYWYLQNLGQGPELLIRYENEEAVDDSQLPKDRFSAERLKGVDSTLKIQPAELGDSAVYLCASSFTSGSMSYNEQYFGPGTRLLVL.

The chain uses TRBV5-1 and TRBJ2-6, with 12 bases aligning to TRBD1. The ends lost 0 bases at V and 0 bases at J; junction bases unmatched: 4. The CDR3 has 19 amino acids. CDR1 and CDR2 from the germline V gene are SGHRS and YFSETQ. The CDR3 reads CASSLAGTGGISGANVLTF. Here the CDR3 DNA reads TGCGCCAGCAGCTTGGCCGGGACAGGGGGCATCTCTGGGGCCAACGTCCTGACTTTC.

This clonotype was seen more than once but under ten times. The chain has TRBV3-1 and TRBJ1-2; TRBD1 aligns across 8 bases. Looked up from germline, CDR1 is LGHDT and CDR2 is YNNKEL (reference sequence). The CDR3 contains 13 residues. Unmatched junction bases numbered 6, after V lost 4 bases and J lost 8 bases. This chain's CDR3 is CASSPPDREGYTF. The CDR3 DNA follows: TGTGCCAGCAGCCCGCCGGACAGGGAGGGCTACACCTTC.

The chain combines TRBV20-1 with TRBJ2-2; 14 nucleotides line up with TRBD2. The length of the CDR3 is 15 residues. Germline CDR1 DFQATT, CDR2 SNEGSKA (reference sequence). V shed 5 bases, J shed 5 bases, and the junction held 4 bases outside the gene matches. The CDR3 loop reads CSASGTSGRTGELFF. In DNA, the CDR3 is TGCAGTGCTTCCGGGACTAGCGGGAGAACCGGGGAGCTGTTTTTT.

There are a few counts of this clonotype. The rearrangement uses TRBV7-2 and TRBJ2-1, with D perhaps being TRBD1 or TRBD2 (5 bases each). CDR1 is SGHTA, CDR2 FQGNSA, per germline. V was shortened by 7 bases and J by 2 bases, with 9 bases between the two germline ends. This CDR3 has 13 residues. The CDR3 protein is CASTGAPYNEQFF. CDR3 coding DNA: TGTGCCAGCACCGGGGCCCCCTACAATGAGCAGTTCTTC.

Comment on this clonotype: The junction and the germline gene differ at one end; a read error may be behind it. The CDR3 protein is CAISHWTSGSDKGELFF. CDR3 in DNA: TGTGCCATCAGCCACTGGACTAGCGGGAGTGACAAAGGGGAGCTGTTTTTT. The genes are TRBV14 and TRBJ2-2; 13 nucleotides match TRBD2. Germline loops: CDR1 SGHDN, CDR2 FVKESK. The CDR3 loop spans 17 amino acids.